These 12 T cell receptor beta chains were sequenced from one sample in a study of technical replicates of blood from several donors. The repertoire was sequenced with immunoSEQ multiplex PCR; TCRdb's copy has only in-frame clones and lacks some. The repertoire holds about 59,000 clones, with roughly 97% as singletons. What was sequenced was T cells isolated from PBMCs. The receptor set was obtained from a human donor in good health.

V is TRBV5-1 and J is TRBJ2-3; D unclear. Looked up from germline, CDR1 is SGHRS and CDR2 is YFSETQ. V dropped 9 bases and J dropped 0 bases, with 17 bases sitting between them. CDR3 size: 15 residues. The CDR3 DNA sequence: TGCGCCACCCGCGTGTCCCTGTTTAGCACAGATACGCAGTATTTT. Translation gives CATRVSLFSTDTQYF.

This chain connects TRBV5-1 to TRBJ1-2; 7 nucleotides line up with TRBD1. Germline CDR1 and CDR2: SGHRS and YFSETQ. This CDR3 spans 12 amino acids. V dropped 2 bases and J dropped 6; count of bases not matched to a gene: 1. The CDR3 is CASSFDRDGYTF. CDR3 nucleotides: TGCGCCAGCAGCTTTGACAGGGATGGCTACACCTTC.

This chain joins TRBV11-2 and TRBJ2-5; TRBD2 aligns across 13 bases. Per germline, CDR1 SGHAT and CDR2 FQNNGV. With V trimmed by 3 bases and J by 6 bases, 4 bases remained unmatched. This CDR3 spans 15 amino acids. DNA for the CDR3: TGTGCCAGCAGCTTTTGGACTAGCGGGGGTCAGACCCAGTACTTC. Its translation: CASSFWTSGGQTQYF.

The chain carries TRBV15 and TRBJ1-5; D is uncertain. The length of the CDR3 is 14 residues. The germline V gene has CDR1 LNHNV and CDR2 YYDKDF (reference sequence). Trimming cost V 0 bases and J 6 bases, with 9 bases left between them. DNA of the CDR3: TGTGCCACCAGCAGAGATTCGGGAATTCAGCCCCAGCATTTT. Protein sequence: CATSRDSGIQPQHF.

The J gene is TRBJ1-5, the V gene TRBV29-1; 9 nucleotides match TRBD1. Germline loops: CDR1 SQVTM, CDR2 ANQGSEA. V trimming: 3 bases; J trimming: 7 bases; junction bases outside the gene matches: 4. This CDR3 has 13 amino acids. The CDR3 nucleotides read TGCAGCGTTGAGACAGGGGGGGGGCAGCCCCAGCATTTT. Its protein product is CSVETGGGQPQHF.

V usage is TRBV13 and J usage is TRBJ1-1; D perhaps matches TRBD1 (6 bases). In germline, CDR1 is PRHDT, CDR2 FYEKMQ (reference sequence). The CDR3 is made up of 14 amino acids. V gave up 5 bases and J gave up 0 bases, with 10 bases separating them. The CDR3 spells CASSLGQMNTEAFF. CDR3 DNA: TGTGCCAGCAGCCTCGGACAGATGAACACTGAAGCTTTCTTT.

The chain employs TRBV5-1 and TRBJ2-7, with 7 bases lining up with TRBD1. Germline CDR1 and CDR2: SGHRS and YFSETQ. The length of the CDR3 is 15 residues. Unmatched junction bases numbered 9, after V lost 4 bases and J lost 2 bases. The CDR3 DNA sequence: TGCGCCAGCAGCCCCTACGGGACAGTCACCTACGAGCAGTACTTC. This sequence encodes CASSPYGTVTYEQYF.

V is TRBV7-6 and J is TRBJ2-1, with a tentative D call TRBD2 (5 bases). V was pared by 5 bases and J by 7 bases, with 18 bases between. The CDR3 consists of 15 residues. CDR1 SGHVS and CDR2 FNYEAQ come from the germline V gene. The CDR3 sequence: CASSLRVMNENEQFF. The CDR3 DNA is TGTGCCAGCAGCCTGAGGGTTATGAATGAGAATGAGCAGTTCTTC.

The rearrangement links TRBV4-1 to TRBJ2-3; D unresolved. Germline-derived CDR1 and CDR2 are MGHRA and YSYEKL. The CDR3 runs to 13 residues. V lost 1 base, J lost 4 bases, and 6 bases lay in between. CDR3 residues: CASSQGVSDTQYF. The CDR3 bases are TGCGCCAGCAGCCAAGGAGTCTCAGATACGCAGTATTTT.

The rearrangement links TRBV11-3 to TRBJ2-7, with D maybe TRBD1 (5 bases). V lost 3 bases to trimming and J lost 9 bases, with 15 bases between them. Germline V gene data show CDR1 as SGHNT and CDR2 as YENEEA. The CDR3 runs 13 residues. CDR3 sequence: CASSFSLDTGQYF. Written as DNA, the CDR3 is TGTGCCAGCAGCTTCTCATTGGACACGGGGCAGTACTTC.

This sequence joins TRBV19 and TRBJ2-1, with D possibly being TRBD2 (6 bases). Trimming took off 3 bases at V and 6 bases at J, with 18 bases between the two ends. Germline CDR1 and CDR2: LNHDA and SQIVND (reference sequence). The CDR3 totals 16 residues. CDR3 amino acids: CASSMRAGPPSNEQFF. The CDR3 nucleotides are TGTGCCAGTAGTATGAGGGCGGGACCACCCTCCAATGAGCAGTTCTTC. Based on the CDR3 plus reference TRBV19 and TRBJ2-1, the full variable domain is DGGITQSPKYLFRKEGQNVTLSCEQNLNHDAMYWYRQDPGQGLRLIYYSQIVNDFQKGDIAEGYSVSREKKESFPLTVTSAQKNPTAFYLCASSMRAGPPSNEQFFGPGTRLTVL.

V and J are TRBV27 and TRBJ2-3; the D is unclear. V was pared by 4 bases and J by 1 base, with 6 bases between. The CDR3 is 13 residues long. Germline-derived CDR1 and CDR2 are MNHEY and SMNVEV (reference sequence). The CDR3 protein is CASSSVRTDTQYF. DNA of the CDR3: TGTGCCAGCAGTTCGGTCCGCACAGATACGCAGTATTTT.